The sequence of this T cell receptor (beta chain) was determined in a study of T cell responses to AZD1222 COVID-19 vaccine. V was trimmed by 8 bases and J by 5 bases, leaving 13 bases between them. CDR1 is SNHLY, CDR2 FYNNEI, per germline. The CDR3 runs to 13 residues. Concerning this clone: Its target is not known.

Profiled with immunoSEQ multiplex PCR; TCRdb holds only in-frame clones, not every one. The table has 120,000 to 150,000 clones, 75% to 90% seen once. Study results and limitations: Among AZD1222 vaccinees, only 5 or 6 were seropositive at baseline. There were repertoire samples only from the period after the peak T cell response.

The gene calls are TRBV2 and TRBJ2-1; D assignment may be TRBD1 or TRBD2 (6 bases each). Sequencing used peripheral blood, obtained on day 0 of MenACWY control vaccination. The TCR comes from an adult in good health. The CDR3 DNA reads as TGTGCCAGCGGGGGGCGGCCCAACAATGAGCAGTTCTTC. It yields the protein CASGGRPNNEQFF.